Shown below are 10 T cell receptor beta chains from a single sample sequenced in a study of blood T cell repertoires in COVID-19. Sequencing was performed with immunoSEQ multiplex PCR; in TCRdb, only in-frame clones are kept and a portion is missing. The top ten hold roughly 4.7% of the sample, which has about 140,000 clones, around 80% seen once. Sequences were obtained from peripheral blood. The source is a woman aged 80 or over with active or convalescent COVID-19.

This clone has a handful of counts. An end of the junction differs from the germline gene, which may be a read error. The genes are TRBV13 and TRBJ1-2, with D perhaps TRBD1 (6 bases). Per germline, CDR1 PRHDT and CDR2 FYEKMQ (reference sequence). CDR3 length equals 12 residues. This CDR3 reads CASRRGTVTGSF. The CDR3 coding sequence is TGTGCCAGCAGACGGGGCACAGTTACAGGGTCCTTC.

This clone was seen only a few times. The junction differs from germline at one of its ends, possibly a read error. CDR3 coding DNA: TGTGCCAGCAGCTCCACGGGCAGGGGCGCCTATGATTCACCCCTCCACTTT. Residues: CASSSTGRGAYDSPLHF. The rearrangement links TRBV5-4 to TRBJ1-6, with a weak D call TRBD1 (6 bases). The germline CDR1 and CDR2 sequences are SGHNT and YYREEE (reference sequence). The CDR3 is made up of 17 amino acids.

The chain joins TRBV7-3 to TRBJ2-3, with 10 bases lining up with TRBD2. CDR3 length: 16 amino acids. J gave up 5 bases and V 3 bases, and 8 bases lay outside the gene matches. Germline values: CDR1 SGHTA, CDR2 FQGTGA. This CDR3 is CASSFLAGGLGDTQYF. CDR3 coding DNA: TGTGCCAGCAGCTTCTTAGCGGGGGGCTTGGGAGATACGCAGTATTTT.

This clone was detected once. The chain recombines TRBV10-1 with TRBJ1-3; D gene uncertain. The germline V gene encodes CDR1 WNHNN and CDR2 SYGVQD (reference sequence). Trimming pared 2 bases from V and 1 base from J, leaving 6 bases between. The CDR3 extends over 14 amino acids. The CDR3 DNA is TGCGCCAGCAGTGAGAGGACTTCTGGAAACACCATATATTTT. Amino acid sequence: CASSERTSGNTIYF.

The CDR3 region is CATSEGLAGAAGELFF. CDR3 nucleotides: TGTGCCACCAGTGAGGGACTAGCGGGGGCGGCCGGGGAGCTGTTTTTT. V is TRBV24-1 and J is TRBJ2-2; 14 positions agree with TRBD2. The J segment lost 6 bases and the V segment lost 4 bases, leaving 3 bases of the junction unmatched. The germline V gene encodes CDR1 KGHDR and CDR2 SFDVKD. CDR3 length: 16 amino acids.

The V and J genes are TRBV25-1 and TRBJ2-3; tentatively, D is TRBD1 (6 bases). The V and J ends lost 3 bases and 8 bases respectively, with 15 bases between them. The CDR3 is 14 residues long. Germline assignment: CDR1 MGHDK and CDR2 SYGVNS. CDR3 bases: TGTGCCAGCAGTGATCAACTCGGGACACTTACGCAGTATTTT. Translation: CASSDQLGTLTQYF. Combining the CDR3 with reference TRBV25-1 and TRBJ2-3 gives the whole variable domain EADIYQTPRYLVIGTGKKITLECSQTMGHDKMYWYQQDPGMELHLIHYSYGVNSTEKGDLSSESTVSRIRTEHFPLTLESARPSHTSQYLCASSDQLGTLTQYFGPGTRLTVL.

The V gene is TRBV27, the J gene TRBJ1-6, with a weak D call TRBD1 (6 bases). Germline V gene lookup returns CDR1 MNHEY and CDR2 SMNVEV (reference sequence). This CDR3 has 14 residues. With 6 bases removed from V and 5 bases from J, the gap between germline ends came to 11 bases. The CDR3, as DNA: TGTGCCAGCAGCAAAGCAGGGGATAATTCACCCCTCCACTTT. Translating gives CASSKAGDNSPLHF.

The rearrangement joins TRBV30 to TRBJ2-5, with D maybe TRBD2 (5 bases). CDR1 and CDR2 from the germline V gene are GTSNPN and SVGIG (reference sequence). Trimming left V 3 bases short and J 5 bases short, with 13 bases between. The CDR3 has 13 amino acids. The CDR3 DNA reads TGTGCCTGGAGCAGAGACTCGGGGGAGACCCAGTACTTC. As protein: CAWSRDSGETQYF.

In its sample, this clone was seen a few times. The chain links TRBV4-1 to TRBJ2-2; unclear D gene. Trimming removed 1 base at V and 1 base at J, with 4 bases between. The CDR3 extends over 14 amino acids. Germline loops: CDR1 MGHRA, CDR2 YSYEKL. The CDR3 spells CASSQGQNTGELFF. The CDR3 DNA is TGCGCCAGCAGCCAAGGACAGAACACCGGGGAGCTGTTTTTT.

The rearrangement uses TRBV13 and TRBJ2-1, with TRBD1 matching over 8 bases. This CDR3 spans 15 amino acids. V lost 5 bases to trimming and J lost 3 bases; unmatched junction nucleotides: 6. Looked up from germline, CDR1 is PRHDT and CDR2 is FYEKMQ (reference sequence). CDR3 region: CASSARTGLYNEQFF. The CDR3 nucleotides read TGTGCCAGCAGCGCCCGGACAGGGCTCTACAATGAGCAGTTCTTC.